A selection of T cell receptor beta chains follows, all from one sample in a study of identical twins. From the 5' RACE reads, TCRdb called clonotypes with MiXCR, one entry per CDR3 protein. This table holds some 500,000 distinct CDR3 sequences, 13% to 15% found once. The same sample was also used in a study of yellow fever vaccine responses in identical twins.

Source material: CD4+ T cells sorted from blood. Receptor source: a woman aged 18-29 years in good health. Each CDR3 is given with its conserved first and last residue. The order of the fields is clone size, V gene, D gene, J gene, CDR3 length, CDR3 DNA, CDR3 protein. D genes are given only for firm matches. The listing skips clone size in some rows; elsewhere it reads once, few, many or a size class.

>few|TRBV10-3|NA|TRBJ2-5|13
TGTGCCATCAGTCCCGGGCCCGAAGAGACCCAGTACTTC
CAISPGPEETQYF
>few|TRBV4-3|NA|TRBJ2-4|14
TGCGCCAGCAGCCAAGGCCAGGGGAAGGGCATTCAGTACTTC
CASSQGQGKGIQYF
>NA|TRBV20-1|NA|TRBJ2-1|10
TGCAGTGCTAGAGATCGGGAGCAGTTCTTC
CSARDREQFF
>few|TRBV20-1|NA|TRBJ2-1|15
TGCAGTGCTAGTTTAGGGGGAGGGCGGTACAATGAGCAGTTCTTC
CSASLGGGRYNEQFF
>few|TRBV7-2|NA|TRBJ1-1|14
TGTGCCAGCAGCAACGGGGCGAGGGCCACTGAAGCTTTCTTT
CASSNGARATEAFF
>NA|TRBV6-1|NA|TRBJ2-1|14
TGTGCCAGCAGCTCAGGAGGATCAGGCAATGAGCAGTTCTTC
CASSSGGSGNEQFF
>few|TRBV7-9|NA|TRBJ2-7|15
TGTGCCAGCAGCCATGTAGTGGGGGGCTCCTACGAGCAGTACTTC
CASSHVVGGSYEQYF
>many|TRBV12-3/TRBV12-4|NA|TRBJ2-2|17
TGTGCCAGCAGTAATCTCCTGAGCGGGCAGAACACCGGGGAGCTGTTTTTT
CASSNLLSGQNTGELFF
>many|TRBV5-1|NA|TRBJ2-5|14
TGCGCCAGCAGCTTTGGAGGGGGAGGCGAGACCCAGTACTTC
CASSFGGGGETQYF
>NA|TRBV27|TRBD1|TRBJ2-7|15
TGTGCCAGCAGTTCTATCGGGACAGGGGACTACGAGCAGTACTTC
CASSSIGTGDYEQYF
>few|TRBV12-3/TRBV12-4|NA|TRBJ2-3|14
TGTGCCAGCAACGACCTAGGCCTCACAGATACGCAGTATTTT
CASNDLGLTDTQYF
>few|TRBV7-2|NA|TRBJ1-1|15
TGTGCCAGCAGCTCCGACAGTTCGGCTAACACTGAAGCTTTCTTT
CASSSDSSANTEAFF
>NA|TRBV12-3/TRBV12-4|NA|TRBJ1-2|14
TGTGCCAGCAGTTTAAAGGTGGCCAACTATGGCTACACCTTC
CASSLKVANYGYTF
>few|TRBV10-3|NA|TRBJ1-2|13
TGTGCCATCAGTGAGGGGGCTAGCTATGGCTACACCTTC
CAISEGASYGYTF
>NA|TRBV6-2/TRBV6-3|NA|TRBJ2-7|14
TGTGCCAGCAAGAGTTGGGACTCCTTCTACGAGCAGTACTTC
CASKSWDSFYEQYF
>many|TRBV20-1|NA|TRBJ2-3|13
TGCAGTGCTAGAGATGCGGTTACAGATACGCAGTATTTT
CSARDAVTDTQYF
>many|TRBV24-1|NA|TRBJ2-7|16
TGTGCCACCAGTGATTCTTCTAGGCGGGGAACCTACGAGCAGTACTTC
CATSDSSRRGTYEQYF
>NA|TRBV20-1|NA|TRBJ2-4|13
TGCAGTGCTAGAGACAGGTCTTATAACATTCAGTACTTC
CSARDRSYNIQYF
>NA|TRBV7-2|NA|TRBJ2-7|13
TGTGCCAGCAGCTCCGACCCTATTAGCGAGCAGTACTTC
CASSSDPISEQYF
>NA|TRBV5-6|TRBD1|TRBJ2-5|15
TGTGCCAGCAGCGGCAAGACAGGGGGCGAAGAGACCCAGTACTTC
CASSGKTGGEETQYF
>NA|TRBV19|TRBD1|TRBJ2-5|13
TGTGCCAGCGTCTCGACAGGGATGGAGACCCAGTACTTC
CASVSTGMETQYF
>NA|TRBV18|NA|TRBJ2-4|13
TGTGCCAGTCTTAGTGAGGCCAAAAACATTCAGTACTTC
CASLSEAKNIQYF
>NA|TRBV5-1|TRBD2|TRBJ2-5|16
TGCGCCAGCAGCTTGGGGGGGACTAGCGGTAAAGAGACCCAGTACTTC
CASSLGGTSGKETQYF
>few|TRBV28|TRBD1|TRBJ2-3|14
TGTGCCAGCAGGATTACAGGGGGCACAGATACGCAGTATTTT
CASRITGGTDTQYF
>NA|TRBV9|TRBD2|TRBJ2-1|18
TGTGCCAGCAGCGTAGTCGGCGGACTAGCGTTTACCTACAATGAGCAGTTCTTC
CASSVVGGLAFTYNEQFF
>few|TRBV4-2|NA|TRBJ2-2|14
TGTGCCAGCAGCCAAGGGCAGTTCACCGGGGAGCTGTTTTTT
CASSQGQFTGELFF
>NA|TRBV7-3|TRBD1|TRBJ1-6|15
TGTGCCAGCAGCTTAATGGGACAGGGATATTCACCCCTCCACTTT
CASSLMGQGYSPLHF
>NA|TRBV24-1|NA|TRBJ1-5|14
TGTGCCACCAGTGATTTGATGCAGGGTTCGCCCCAGCATTTT
CATSDLMQGSPQHF
>few|TRBV28|NA|TRBJ1-5|14
TGTGCCAGCAGTTTTTCAGTAGGGCATCAGCCCCAGCATTTT
CASSFSVGHQPQHF
>many|TRBV7-2|NA|TRBJ2-1|11
TGTGCCAGCAGTGAATACAATGAGCAGTTCTTC
CASSEYNEQFF
>many|TRBV29-1|NA|TRBJ2-4|13
TGCAGCGTTGAGCGCCAGGGCAAAAACATTCAGTACTTC
CSVERQGKNIQYF
>NA|TRBV4-1|TRBD2|TRBJ2-5|14
TGCGCCAGCAGCCAACTAGCGGGAGGTCGAGGCCAGTACTTC
CASSQLAGGRGQYF
>few|TRBV7-2|TRBD2|TRBJ2-3|16
TGTGCCAGCAGCTTAGACAGCGGGAGGGCGAGAGATACGCAGTATTTT
CASSLDSGRARDTQYF
>NA|TRBV9|NA|TRBJ2-6|14
TGTGCCAGCAGCGGACTTGGAGGGGCCAACGTCCTGACTTTC
CASSGLGGANVLTF
>NA|TRBV5-1|NA|TRBJ2-7|15
TGCGCCAGCAGCTTGGTTGGGGGTCGGGTGAACGAGCAGTACTTC
CASSLVGGRVNEQYF
>NA|TRBV6-5|TRBD1|TRBJ1-4|14
TGTGCCAGCAGTTCAGGACAGGTTAATGAAAAACTGTTTTTT
CASSSGQVNEKLFF
>NA|TRBV19|TRBD2|TRBJ2-1|16
TGTGCCAGTAGTACCCTCTCGGGAGGGATGGGGAATGAGCAGTTCTTC
CASSTLSGGMGNEQFF
>NA|TRBV2|NA|TRBJ1-2|14
TGTGCCAGCAGTGATATCACGAGGAGTTATGGCTACACCTTC
CASSDITRSYGYTF
>many|TRBV7-2|TRBD2|TRBJ2-3|15
TGTGCCAGCAGCTTATCTGCGCGGGAGAGGGGTACGCAGTATTTT
CASSLSARERGTQYF
>NA|TRBV7-2|NA|TRBJ2-7|14
TGTGCCAGCAGCCTCAACGGACAGTCCTACGAGCAGTACTTC
CASSLNGQSYEQYF
>NA|TRBV5-6|NA|TRBJ2-7|15
TGTGCCAGCAGCGCCCCGGGACGCGGAGGGGACGAGCAGTACTTC
CASSAPGRGGDEQYF
>few|TRBV12-3/TRBV12-4|NA|TRBJ1-1|12
TGTGCCAGCACGAGAATGAACACTGAAGCTTTCTTT
CASTRMNTEAFF
>few|TRBV2|TRBD2|TRBJ2-3|14
TGTGCCAGCAGTGAATGGCGGGAGACAGATACGCAGTATTTT
CASSEWRETDTQYF
>few|TRBV18|NA|TRBJ1-1|14
TGTGCCAGCTCAGGACGGAGAACGAACACTGAAGCTTTCTTT
CASSGRRTNTEAFF
>NA|TRBV20-1|NA|TRBJ1-1|12
TGCAGTGCTTCAGCCAAGAACACTGAAGCTTTCTTT
CSASAKNTEAFF
>NA|TRBV20-1|NA|TRBJ2-5|13
TGCAGTGCTAGCGGGTTAAGTCAAGAGACCCAGTACTTC
CSASGLSQETQYF
>NA|TRBV19|NA|TRBJ2-1|13
TGTGCCAGTGGGGGAGAACAATACAATGAGCAGTTCTTC
CASGGEQYNEQFF
>NA|TRBV29-1|TRBD2|TRBJ2-3|14
TGCAGCGTTACGGCGGGGGGACCCACAGATACGCAGTATTTT
CSVTAGGPTDTQYF
>NA|TRBV6-2/TRBV6-3|TRBD2|TRBJ2-7|16
TGTGCCAGCAGTCAATCTAGCGGGAGAGGGCCTGGCGAGCAGTACTTC
CASSQSSGRGPGEQYF
>NA|TRBV29-1|TRBD1|TRBJ1-2|12
TGCAGCGTCCTACTCGACAGGGGTGGCTACACCTTC
CSVLLDRGGYTF
>NA|TRBV5-4|NA|TRBJ2-1|16
TGTGCCAGCAGCACCCCCTCTTTGGGGGCCTACAATGAGCAGTTCTTC
CASSTPSLGAYNEQFF
>NA|TRBV4-2|TRBD2|TRBJ2-3|19
TGTGCCAGCAGCCAACGGGGACTAGCGGGAGGGCCGGTCCCAGATACGCAGTATTTT
CASSQRGLAGGPVPDTQYF
>NA|TRBV7-9|NA|TRBJ2-7|15
TGTGCCAGCAGCCCCTTAGTGAGGGGCTCCTACGAGCAGTACTTC
CASSPLVRGSYEQYF
>NA|TRBV11-2|NA|TRBJ2-3|15
TGTGCCAGCAGCTTAGCCCCTTTAAGCACAGATACGCAGTATTTT
CASSLAPLSTDTQYF